This T cell receptor (beta chain) is from a study of shared clonotypes between healthy human individuals. Overall study context: CD4 naive cells filled three plates per donor, CD4 memory three, CD8 naive two and CD8 memory one.

This clone has a handful of counts. The germline V gene encodes CDR1 KGHSH and CDR2 LQKENI. This CDR3 is built from 13 residues. V dropped 1 base and J dropped 6 bases, with 6 bases sitting between them. The deep-level immunoSEQ assay was used. Sequenced by immunoSEQ multiplex PCR; TCRdb stores in-frame clones only, minus some. Here the sample spans roughly 1,000,000 clones, roughly 74% being singletons. The sequence derives from a man in his late teens or twenties in good health. Some clones in this sample may be carry-over from other donors' samples. The V gene is TRBV18, the J gene TRBJ2-2; no reliable D call. The sequenced sample was memory CD4+ T cells from PBMCs. Subset noted: CD45RA-negative fraction. CDR3 in DNA: TGTGCCAGCTCACCACGCGTTCCCGGGGAGCTGTTTTTT. As protein: CASSPRVPGELFF.